The 25 T cell receptor beta chains below were found in one sample sequenced in a study of blood T cells in healthy people across ages. Then a second PCR, running roughly 6 to 11 cycles, was carried out with a sample-barcoded 5' primer and a J-beta primer mix. TCRdb re-derived calls from the 5' RACE reads in MiXCR, one entry per CDR3 protein. The profile covers about 540,000 distinct CDR3 sequences, with 24% appearing a single time and around 10% taken by the ten largest. The sample was also linked to a second study, of T cells of mothers and their children.

Sequenced sample: blood. The receptors come from a boy between 10 and 17 years old in good health.

This clonotype has only a few counts. The chain is built from TRBV4-3 and TRBJ2-1; 7 positions agree with TRBD1. The J call is doubtful: the DNA matches TRBJ2-7 better. This CDR3 region has 14 residues. In germline, CDR1 is LGHNA, CDR2 YSLEER. The CDR3 is CASSHYRGYYEQYF. DNA for the CDR3: TGCGCCAGCAGCCATTACAGGGGTTACTACGAGCAGTACTTC.

This clonotype was seen a single time. The gene calls are TRBV19 and TRBJ2-1; 12 nucleotides line up with TRBD2. The CDR3 is made up of 14 amino acids. From germline, CDR1 is LNHDA and CDR2 SQIVND (reference sequence). After removal of 9 bases from V and 7 bases from J, the junction contained 7 bases not matched to a gene. The CDR3, as DNA: TGTGCCAGCCAGACTAGCGGGGGCCCTAATGAGCAGTTCTTC. Encoded protein: CASQTSGGPNEQFF.

This clonotype appeared a few times. The chain has TRBV29-1 and TRBJ1-2; 8 nucleotides agree with TRBD1. The V segment lost 5 bases and the J segment 2 bases; nucleotides outside the gene matches: 4. The CDR3 is 13 amino acids. Germline CDR1 reads SQVTM; CDR2 reads ANQGSEA. This CDR3 reads CSVRQGANYGYTF. CDR3 bases: TGCAGCGTTCGCCAGGGGGCGAACTATGGCTACACCTTC.

The chain carries TRBV25-1 and TRBJ1-1; D is unresolved. The CDR3 has 14 amino acids. Germline V gene lookup returns CDR1 MGHDK and CDR2 SYGVNS. V lost 4 bases and J 5 bases, leaving 14 bases between the germline ends. The CDR3 protein is CASSVAGGGTEAFF. CDR3 coding DNA: TGTGCCAGCAGTGTAGCGGGCGGTGGGACTGAAGCTTTCTTT.

The chain carries TRBV7-9 and TRBJ2-1; possible D gene TRBD2, 5 bases. Trimming removed 5 bases at V and 16 bases at J, with 12 bases between. CDR1 SEHNR and CDR2 FQNEAQ come from the germline V gene (reference sequence). The CDR3 spans 10 residues. CDR3 DNA: TGTGCCAGCAGCGAGGGCCTTGCCTTCTTC. Its translation: CASSEGLAFF.

The V and J genes are TRBV20-1 and TRBJ2-7; tentatively, D is TRBD2 (5 bases). CDR3 length: 14 amino acids. The V gene lost 2 bases and the J gene lost 8 bases, with 19 bases spanning the gap. Germline V CDR1 and CDR2: DFQATT, SNEGSKA (reference sequence). In DNA form, the CDR3 reads TGCAGTGCTAGATCCTCAGCGGACGATTTGAAGCAGTACTTC. Translation: CSARSSADDLKQYF.

The chain has TRBV29-1 and TRBJ1-4; D gene uncertain. The CDR3 covers 14 residues. The germline V gene has CDR1 SQVTM and CDR2 ANQGSEA. The CDR3 DNA reads as TGCACCGTCCTCTCCAGGAGGGAAGAGGAAAAACTGTTTTTT. Protein sequence: CTVLSRREEEKLFF. The full variable domain, its missing parts supplied by reference TRBV29-1 and TRBJ1-4, is SAVISQKPSRDICQRGTSLTIQCQVDSQVTMMFWYRQQPGQSLTLIATANQGSEATYESGFVIDKFPISRPNLTFSTLTVSNMSPEDSSIYLCTVLSRREEEKLFFGSGTQLSVL.

This clonotype was observed a handful of times. Relative to the germline gene, one junction end is altered; a read error may explain this. The chain recombines TRBV20-1 with TRBJ2-7; possible D gene TRBD2, 6 bases. The germline gives CDR1 DFQATT, CDR2 SNEGSKA (reference sequence). This CDR3 spans 13 amino acids. The CDR3 region has the DNA TGCAGTGCTAGGGGTGACTACCTCTCGGGGGTAAACTTC. This translates into CSARGDYLSGVNF.

V gene TRBV20-1 combines with J gene TRBJ1-4, with D possibly matching TRBD1 (6 bases). The CDR3 extends over 13 amino acids. Germline CDR1 DFQATT, CDR2 SNEGSKA (reference sequence). The V end was cut by 5 bases, the J end by 6 bases, with 13 bases between. CDR3 DNA sequence: TGCAGTGCTCCCGGGACACCCGATGAAAAACTGTTTTTT. Translation gives CSAPGTPDEKLFF.

The chain combines TRBV28 with TRBJ2-1; 9 bases line up with TRBD1. The CDR3 extends over 15 amino acids. In germline, CDR1 is MDHEN, CDR2 SYDVKM. With V trimmed by 3 bases and J by 7 bases, 7 bases remained unmatched. CDR3 nucleotides: TGTGCCAGCAGTTTGGCGGGACAGGGAGGGAATGAGCAGTTCTTC. Translating it yields CASSLAGQGGNEQFF.

In its sample, this clonotype was seen a few times. The rearrangement uses TRBV9 and TRBJ2-5, with TRBD2 matching 11 bases. The J call may not be correct, given that the DNA end is closer to TRBJ2-7. The germline gives CDR1 SGDLS, CDR2 YYNGEE. The CDR3 is made up of 15 amino acids. The CDR3 protein is CASSPRLAGRYEQYF. DNA of the CDR3: TGTGCCAGCAGCCCGCGACTAGCGGGAAGGTACGAGCAGTACTTC.

The chain joins TRBV7-8 to TRBJ1-4; D uncertain. The V gene lost 4 bases and the J gene lost 11 bases, with 14 bases spanning the gap. Germline V gives CDR1 SGHVS, CDR2 FQNEAQ. CDR3 size: 13 residues. As DNA, the CDR3 is TGTGCCAGCAGCTCCGACACCCTGGGCAAACTGTTTTTT. Encoded protein: CASSSDTLGKLFF. The full variable domain, its missing parts supplied by reference TRBV7-8 and TRBJ1-4, is GAGVSQSPRYKVAKRGQDVALRCDPISGHVSLFWYQQALGQGPEFLTYFQNEAQLDKSGLPSDRFFAERPEGSVSTLKIQRTQQEDSAVYLCASSSDTLGKLFFGSGTQLSVL.

The V gene is TRBV20-1, the J gene TRBJ2-7; D gene unclear. CDR1 is DFQATT and CDR2 is SNEGSKA in the germline V gene (reference sequence). V was cut by 2 bases and J by 5 bases, with 10 bases left in between. This CDR3 spans 12 amino acids. CDR3 in amino acids: CSARLGLDEQYF. For the CDR3, the DNA is TGCAGTGCTAGACTCGGTTTGGACGAGCAGTACTTC.

The V call is TRBV12-3 or TRBV12-4, the J call TRBJ1-1; D ambiguous. The CDR3 runs 16 residues. Between the trimmed V and J ends, which lost 3 bases and 1 base, there was a span of 15 bases. The CDR3 DNA is TGTGCCAGCAGTTTCAGGATGAGGGCCCCGAACACTGAAGCTTTCTTT. Residues: CASSFRMRAPNTEAFF.

The V and J genes are TRBV21-1 and TRBJ1-1. TRBV21-1 constitutes a pseudogene. The CDR3 is 15 amino acids. Here the CDR3 DNA reads TGTGCCAGCAGCAAAGCCGCAGGCTTGAGCACTGAAGCTTTCTTT. Its protein is CASSKAAGLSTEAFF.

This clonotype came up a few times. The chain joins TRBV27 to TRBJ1-2; 12 nucleotides agree with TRBD1. The CDR3 is made up of 16 amino acids. CDR1 MNHEY and CDR2 SMNVEV come from the germline V gene (reference sequence). Trimming cost V 2 bases and J 7 bases; bases outside gene matches: 8. CDR3 DNA sequence: TGTGCCAGCAGTTTAATTCCGGGACAGGGGGCGCGTGGCTACACCTTC. Translation: CASSLIPGQGARGYTF.

The gene calls are TRBV29-1 and TRBJ1-1; 7 bases line up with TRBD1. The CDR3 loop spans 12 amino acids. Germline V CDR1 and CDR2: SQVTM, ANQGSEA. Trimming at V came to 7 bases and at J to 1 base, leaving 3 bases not matched to a gene. The CDR3 nucleotides are TGCAGCGGGGGACAGCCGAACACTGAAGCTTTCTTT. Translation: CSGGQPNTEAFF.

This clonotype was observed a few times. CDR3 bases: TGTGCCAGCAGCTTGAGACAGAGGACTGAAGCTTTCTTT. Its translation: CASSLRQRTEAFF. The chain has TRBV7-3 and TRBJ1-1, with a possible D match to TRBD1 (5 bases). The CDR3 is 13 amino acids. The ends were cut back, 3 bases at V and 5 bases at J, with 10 bases in the middle. Germline V gene sequence: CDR1 SGHTA, CDR2 FQGTGA.

This clonotype was recorded a few times. The chain has TRBV7-6 and TRBJ2-7; 14 positions agree with TRBD2. V gave up 5 bases and J gave up 3 bases; unmatched junction bases: 3. This CDR3 comprises 15 residues. Germline V gene data show CDR1 as SGHVS and CDR2 as FNYEAQ. The CDR3 sequence is CASSRTSGGFYEQYF. Written as DNA, the CDR3 is TGTGCCAGCAGCCGGACTAGCGGGGGGTTCTACGAGCAGTACTTC.

This clonotype was seen only once. This CDR3 fails to terminate in the conserved phenylalanine or tryptophan, so it likely reflects a read error. V gene TRBV24-1 combines with J gene TRBJ1-5; 8 bases are a match to TRBD1. Germline lookup yields CDR1 KGHDR and CDR2 SFDVKD. This CDR3 has 13 amino acids. With V trimmed by 11 bases and J by 3 bases, 5 bases remained unmatched. The CDR3 loop is CAISDRVNQPQHL. CDR3 DNA: TGTGCCATTTCGGACAGGGTCAATCAGCCCCAGCATCTT.

J is TRBJ2-5 and V is TRBV20-1; 9 bases fit TRBD2. The CDR3 is made up of 18 amino acids. The trim removed 3 bases at V and 0 bases at J, leaving 14 bases unmatched. Germline loops: CDR1 DFQATT, CDR2 SNEGSKA (reference sequence). CDR3 in DNA: TGCAGTGCTAGTAAGCCTCGTCGACTAGCGGCTTACCAAGAGACCCAGTACTTC. Protein sequence: CSASKPRRLAAYQETQYF.

This clonotype has ten or more counts. The chain couples TRBV4-3 to TRBJ2-1, with 8 bases aligning to TRBD1. Germline V gene sequence: CDR1 LGHNA, CDR2 YSLEER. After removal of 0 bases from V and 9 bases from J, the junction contained 10 bases not matched to a gene. The CDR3 sequence is 16 residues long. Here the CDR3 DNA reads TGCGCCAGCAGCCAAGATTACGGACAGGGTTTTGTTGAGCAGTTCTTC. Residues: CASSQDYGQGFVEQFF.

The chain joins TRBV24-1 to TRBJ2-2; 10 bases match TRBD1. In germline, CDR1 is KGHDR, CDR2 SFDVKD. With 5 bases clipped from V and 6 bases from J, the junction kept 11 bases outside the gene matches. This CDR3 is built from 17 residues. CDR3 coding DNA: TGTGCCACCAGTGGTAACCGGGACAGGGGTCTTGCCGGGGAGCTGTTTTTT. Translating it yields CATSGNRDRGLAGELFF.

The chain joins TRBV4-3 to TRBJ2-7, with D perhaps matching TRBD1 or TRBD2 (5 bases each). Germline V gene data show CDR1 as LGHNA and CDR2 as YSLEER. The CDR3 extends over 17 amino acids. V lost 1 base, J lost 3 bases, and 19 bases lay in between. CDR3 in amino acids: CASSQALPGSTGYEQYF. In nucleotides, the CDR3 is TGCGCCAGCAGCCAAGCTCTCCCAGGGAGTACGGGCTACGAGCAGTACTTC.

V usage is TRBV3-1 and J usage is TRBJ2-2; 7 bases align to TRBD1. Germline CDR1 reads LGHDT; CDR2 reads YNNKEL (reference sequence). V gave up 3 bases and J gave up 1 base; unmatched junction bases: 8. This CDR3 spans 17 amino acids. CDR3 coding DNA: TGTGCCAGCAGCCATGGCGCCGGGACAGTGAACACCGGGGAGCTGTTTTTT. Translation gives CASSHGAGTVNTGELFF.